These T cell receptor beta chains were read from a single sample in a study of shared clonotypes between healthy human individuals. Assay: immunoSEQ multiplex PCR; the TCRdb copy retains only in-frame clones and omits some. The table shows over 1.5 million clones, with 95% to 99% occurring only once. Specimen: naive CD4+ T cells sorted from blood. The receptors were gathered from a man aged 25-40 years in good health. The CDR3 runs from the conserved cysteine through the conserved F or W. D genes are given only for firm matches. Size values are once, few and many counts, or a class for expanded clones, and some rows have none.

CDR3 protein: CASSYGTGRRDEQYF; CDR3 DNA: TGTGCCAGCAGCTACGGGACAGGGCGCCGGGACGAGCAGTACTTC; D gene: TRBD1; J gene: TRBJ2-7; V gene: TRBV5-4; clone size: -
CDR3 protein: CASTWGYEQYF; CDR3 DNA: TGTGCCAGCACTTGGGGCTACGAGCAGTACTTC; D gene: -; J gene: TRBJ2-7; V gene: TRBV6-5; clone size: -
CDR3 protein: CASSGREGPGTDTQYF; CDR3 DNA: TGCGCCAGCAGTGGGCGGGAGGGCCCGGGCACAGATACGCAGTATTTT; D gene: TRBD2; J gene: TRBJ2-3; V gene: TRBV5-1; clone size: -
CDR3 protein: CAIRKTSGRSDTQYF; CDR3 DNA: TGTGCCATCAGGAAAACTAGCGGGAGGTCAGATACGCAGTATTTT; D gene: TRBD2; J gene: TRBJ2-3; V gene: TRBV10-3; clone size: -
CDR3 protein: CASLSSGNTIYF; CDR3 DNA: TGTGCCAGCCTTAGCTCTGGAAACACCATATATTTT; D gene: -; J gene: TRBJ1-3; V gene: TRBV6-5; clone size: -
CDR3 protein: CASSRDNGGELFF; CDR3 DNA: TGTGCCAGCAGCCGGGATAACGGCGGGGAGCTGTTTTTT; D gene: -; J gene: TRBJ2-2; V gene: TRBV2; clone size: -
CDR3 protein: CASSQVLAGDHEQFF; CDR3 DNA: TGCGCCAGCAGCCAAGTTCTAGCGGGAGATCATGAGCAGTTCTTC; D gene: TRBD2; J gene: TRBJ2-1; V gene: TRBV4-1; clone size: once
CDR3 protein: CASSVGPRASGHNEQFF; CDR3 DNA: TGTGCCAGCAGCGTAGGTCCCCGGGCTAGCGGTCACAATGAGCAGTTCTTC; D gene: TRBD2; J gene: TRBJ2-1; V gene: TRBV9; clone size: once
CDR3 protein: CASSLDSHNEQFF; CDR3 DNA: TGTGCCAGCAGCTTGGACTCTCACAATGAGCAGTTCTTC; D gene: -; J gene: TRBJ2-1; V gene: TRBV5-4; clone size: -
CDR3 protein: CSVGYRGRTYEQYF; CDR3 DNA: TGCAGCGTGGGTTACAGGGGGAGAACATACGAGCAGTACTTC; D gene: TRBD1; J gene: TRBJ2-7; V gene: TRBV29-1; clone size: -
CDR3 protein: CASSYSGSNYEQYF; CDR3 DNA: TGTGCCAGCAGCTATAGCGGGAGTAACTACGAGCAGTACTTC; D gene: TRBD2; J gene: TRBJ2-7; V gene: TRBV7-8; clone size: -
CDR3 protein: CASSGGGLAGGLQETQYF; CDR3 DNA: TGTGCCAGCAGCGGAGGGGGTCTAGCGGGAGGGTTACAAGAGACCCAGTACTTC; D gene: TRBD2; J gene: TRBJ2-5; V gene: TRBV28; clone size: -
CDR3 protein: CASSSAREGEKARSDTEAFF; CDR3 DNA: TGCGCCAGCAGCTCCGCCAGGGAAGGGGAGAAGGCCCGATCGGACACTGAAGCTTTCTTT; D gene: -; J gene: TRBJ1-1; V gene: TRBV5-1; clone size: -
CDR3 protein: CASSEPGRNTEAFF; CDR3 DNA: TGTGCCAGTAGCGAGCCAGGGCGGAACACTGAAGCTTTCTTT; D gene: -; J gene: TRBJ1-1; V gene: TRBV19; clone size: -
CDR3 protein: CASSAGQGASYEQYF; CDR3 DNA: TGTGCCAGCAGTGCGGGACAGGGGGCTTCGTACGAGCAGTACTTC; D gene: TRBD1; J gene: TRBJ2-7; V gene: TRBV27; clone size: -
CDR3 protein: CASMNRADTEAFF; CDR3 DNA: TGTGCCAGCATGAACAGGGCCGACACTGAAGCTTTCTTT; D gene: -; J gene: TRBJ1-1; V gene: TRBV6-1; clone size: -
CDR3 protein: CASSLEGYRLEETQYF; CDR3 DNA: TGCGCCAGCAGCTTGGAGGGGTACCGCCTAGAAGAGACCCAGTACTTC; D gene: -; J gene: TRBJ2-5; V gene: TRBV5-1; clone size: -
CDR3 protein: CASSGGLAGSVF; CDR3 DNA: TGTGCCAGCAGCGGCGGACTAGCGGGCTCCGTCTTC; D gene: TRBD2; J gene: TRBJ2-1; V gene: TRBV2; clone size: -
CDR3 protein: CASSASSYEQYF; CDR3 DNA: TGTGCCAGCAGCGCTAGCTCCTACGAGCAGTACTTC; D gene: -; J gene: TRBJ2-7; V gene: TRBV5-6; clone size: -
CDR3 protein: CASSLASQTGERGYTF; CDR3 DNA: TGCGCCAGCAGCTTGGCCAGTCAAACAGGGGAACGGGGCTACACCTTC; D gene: TRBD1; J gene: TRBJ1-2; V gene: TRBV5-1; clone size: -